Following are 24 T cell receptor beta chains from one sample sequenced in a study of blood T cell repertoires in COVID-19. TCRdb's copy holds only in-frame clones and misses some; the assay was immunoSEQ multiplex PCR. Counted here are approximately 78,000 clones, roughly 83% occurring once; the ten biggest clones make up around a sixth. Sequencing input: peripheral blood. The receptors here all came from a woman older than 75 with acute or convalescent COVID-19.

This clone was seen repeatedly, ten times or more. The chain couples TRBV6-5 to TRBJ1-2, with D hard to call. V lost 1 base and J 8 bases, leaving 11 bases between the germline ends. The CDR3 length is 13 residues. The V gene's germline CDR1 is MNHEY and CDR2 SVGAGI. The CDR3 sequence is CASSYLSAKGYTF. CDR3 DNA sequence: TGTGCCAGCAGTTACTTATCAGCGAAGGGCTACACCTTC.

The chain links TRBV19 to TRBJ2-1; TRBD2 matches 10 bases. Germline V gene sequence: CDR1 LNHDA, CDR2 SQIVND (reference sequence). The CDR3 consists of 15 residues. The junction had 7 bases not matched to a gene; V was cut back by 3 bases and J by 8 bases. CDR3 bases: TGTGCCAGTAGTATTCCGGGACTAGCGTGGGATGAGCAGTTCTTC. Residues: CASSIPGLAWDEQFF.

V usage is TRBV6-5 and J usage is TRBJ1-4; 9 nucleotides line up with TRBD1. This CDR3 has 14 amino acids. The ends lost 6 bases at V and 3 bases at J; junction bases unmatched: 2. Germline CDR1 reads MNHEY; CDR2 reads SVGAGI. CDR3 sequence reads: CASRTGGPNEKLFF. CDR3 nucleotide sequence: TGTGCCAGCAGGACAGGGGGGCCTAATGAAAAACTGTTTTTT.

V is TRBV30 and J is TRBJ2-6; D unresolved. Germline loops: CDR1 GTSNPN, CDR2 SVGIG (reference sequence). The CDR3 consists of 15 residues. Trimming cost V 3 bases and J 0 bases, with 9 bases left between them. CDR3: CAWRQKASGANVLTF. CDR3 DNA: TGTGCCTGGAGACAGAAAGCCTCTGGGGCCAACGTCCTGACTTTC. The full variable domain, in which reference TRBV30 and TRBJ2-6 provide the parts outside the CDR3, is SQTIHQWPATLVQPVGSPLSLECTVEGTSNPNLYWYRQAAGRGLQLLFYSVGIGQISSEVPQNLSASRPQDRQFILSSKKLLLSDSGFYLCAWRQKASGANVLTFGAGSRLTVL.

The V and J genes are TRBV7-9 and TRBJ2-5, with 8 bases fitting TRBD1. This CDR3 region has 16 residues. V was pared by 6 bases and J by 4 bases, with 13 bases of the junction left unmatched. Germline V lookup: CDR1 SEHNR, CDR2 FQNEAQ (reference sequence). The DNA for the CDR3 is TGTGCCAGCAGGGGGGGCAAGACAGGGGATAGAGAGACCCAGTACTTC. Its protein is CASRGGKTGDRETQYF.

The rearrangement links TRBV13 to TRBJ1-1; TRBD1 aligns across 8 bases. The CDR3 totals 16 residues. V lost 5 bases and J lost 1; bases outside the gene matches: 9. Per the germline V gene, CDR1 is PRHDT and CDR2 is FYEKMQ (reference sequence). CDR3 residues: CASSPQGATPNTEAFF. For the CDR3, the DNA is TGTGCCAGCAGCCCTCAGGGGGCCACCCCGAACACTGAAGCTTTCTTT. Full variable domain (remainder filled in from reference TRBV13 and TRBJ1-1): AAGVIQSPRHLIKEKRETATLKCYPIPRHDTVYWYQQGPGQDPQFLISFYEKMQSDKGSIPDRFSAQQFSDYHSELNMSSLELGDSALYFCASSPQGATPNTEAFFGQGTRLTVV.

This clone showed up just once. The chain has TRBV25-1 and TRBJ1-4, with a possible D match to TRBD1 (5 bases). The CDR3 consists of 14 residues. V gave up 8 bases and J gave up 12 bases, with 22 bases separating them. Germline CDR1 and CDR2: MGHDK and SYGVNS. The CDR3 DNA reads TGTGCCAGCTGGGGGGGTGGGTCGGGCTCGGAACTGTTTTTT. Translated, it gives CASWGGGSGSELFF.

V is TRBV6-2 or TRBV6-3 and J is TRBJ2-7; D not resolved. V lost 2 bases and J 4 bases, leaving 6 bases between the germline ends. Germline lookup yields CDR1 MNHEY and CDR2 SVGEGT. CDR3 length: 12 amino acids. CDR3 protein: CASSYPRYEQYF. CDR3 nucleotides: TGTGCCAGCAGTTACCCTAGATACGAGCAGTACTTC.

V and J are TRBV14 and TRBJ2-5, with TRBD2 identical over 8 bases. This CDR3 is built from 17 residues. V lost 0 bases, J lost 5 bases, and 11 bases stayed unmatched. Germline V gives CDR1 SGHDN, CDR2 FVKESK. The CDR3 sequence: CASSQEFSSGFRETQYF. CDR3 bases: TGTGCCAGCAGCCAAGAGTTTTCTAGCGGGTTCCGGGAGACCCAGTACTTC.

The chain is built from TRBV18 and TRBJ1-3; possibly TRBD1 for D (5 bases). Trimming removed 1 base from V and 1 base from J, with 11 bases in between. The CDR3 has 16 amino acids. Germline V gene lookup returns CDR1 KGHSH and CDR2 LQKENI. This chain's CDR3 is CASSPQGLDSGNTIYF. The CDR3 nucleotides are TGTGCCAGCTCACCACAGGGACTAGATTCTGGAAACACCATATATTTT.

In DNA, the CDR3 is TGTGCCACCCTATCTGGGCGTTACTACGAGCAGTACTTC. It codes for CATLSGRYYEQYF. The chain is built from TRBV6-5 and TRBJ2-7; D uncertain. Germline V gene lookup returns CDR1 MNHEY and CDR2 SVGAGI. Trimming shortened V by 10 bases and J by 3 bases, and 16 bases separated the two germline ends. The CDR3 is made up of 13 amino acids.

This clone has a single count. V and J are TRBV5-5 and TRBJ1-2; D call uncertain. This CDR3 region has 13 residues. V was shortened by 4 bases and J by 6 bases, with 13 bases between the two germline ends. Germline values: CDR1 SGHKS, CDR2 YYEKEE (reference sequence). The CDR3 bases are TGTGCCAGCAGCACACTAGACAACGATGGCTACACCTTC. Translated, it gives CASSTLDNDGYTF.

The rearrangement uses TRBV5-4 and TRBJ2-7; 9 positions agree with TRBD1. V lost 4 bases, J lost 1 base, and 3 bases stayed unmatched. Per germline, CDR1 SGHNT and CDR2 YYREEE (reference sequence). The CDR3 length is 14 residues. CDR3 DNA sequence: TGTGCCAGCAGCCAGGGACAGGGATCCTACGAGCAGTACTTC. This codes for CASSQGQGSYEQYF.

The V and J genes are TRBV19 and TRBJ2-5; 8 bases are shared with TRBD2. V trimming: 11 bases; J trimming: 3 bases; junction bases outside the gene matches: 20. Germline CDR1 is LNHDA and CDR2 is SQIVND (reference sequence). This CDR3 is 17 amino acids long. The CDR3 DNA sequence: TGTGCCTGCGGGAAGCGGGAGAACGTACTCCCGGAAGAGACCCAGTACTTC. Its translation is CACGKRENVLPEETQYF.

The chain couples TRBV5-1 to TRBJ2-7; 8 bases map to TRBD2. Trimming took 1 base from V and 2 from J; bases not matched to a gene: 5. The CDR3 is made up of 15 amino acids. CDR1 is SGHRS and CDR2 is YFSETQ in the germline V gene. The CDR3 sequence: CASSLSGGDTYEQYF. CDR3 in DNA: TGCGCCAGCAGCTTGAGCGGGGGAGATACCTACGAGCAGTACTTC.

The V and J genes are TRBV7-9 and TRBJ1-4, with 8 bases fitting TRBD1. J lost 7 bases, V lost 5 bases, and 9 bases had no gene match. Germline V gene data show CDR1 as SEHNR and CDR2 as FQNEAQ (reference sequence). This CDR3 is built from 15 residues. In nucleotides, the CDR3 is TGTGCCAGCAGCCTTCGGACAGGGACTGGTGAAAAACTGTTTTTT. Translating gives CASSLRTGTGEKLFF.

The V gene is TRBV9, the J gene TRBJ1-3; D remains ambiguous. The CDR3 has 14 residues. The V gene lost 0 bases and the J gene lost 2 bases, with 6 bases spanning the gap. The germline gives CDR1 SGDLS, CDR2 YYNGEE. The CDR3 sequence is CASSVGSAGNTIYF. The DNA of the CDR3 is TGTGCCAGCAGCGTAGGGTCGGCTGGAAACACCATATATTTT.

J is TRBJ1-3 and V is TRBV30; D is unresolved. V shed 0 bases and J shed 2 bases, with 14 bases lying between them. The CDR3 spans 16 residues. The germline CDR1 and CDR2 sequences are GTSNPN and SVGIG (reference sequence). The CDR3: CAWSVSGSGTGNTIYF. The CDR3 DNA follows: TGTGCCTGGAGTGTATCCGGGTCCGGCACTGGAAACACCATATATTTT.

This clone was detected a few times. The V gene is TRBV9, the J gene TRBJ2-7; 9 bases fit TRBD1. J gave up 2 bases and V 3 bases, and 3 bases lay outside the gene matches. This CDR3 comprises 14 residues. Looked up from germline, CDR1 is SGDLS and CDR2 is YYNGEE. The CDR3 spells CASSGGTGPYEQYF. The DNA for the CDR3 is TGTGCCAGCAGCGGAGGGACAGGGCCCTACGAGCAGTACTTC.

Only one count was recorded for this clone. CDR3 sequence (DNA): TGTGCCAGCAGTCACCGGGACTTTCTCAACATTCAGTACTTC. This codes for CASSHRDFLNIQYF. The J gene is TRBJ2-4, the V gene TRBV6-5; weak D call: TRBD2 (6 bases). The CDR3 has 14 amino acids. Germline CDR1 is MNHEY and CDR2 is SVGAGI. V shed 5 bases and J shed 7 bases, with 15 bases lying between them.

V and J are TRBV5-1 and TRBJ2-1; the match to TRBD1 covers 8 bases. With V trimmed by 4 bases and J by 8 bases, 11 bases remained unmatched. The CDR3 length is 15 residues. The germline V gene has CDR1 SGHRS and CDR2 YFSETQ. The CDR3 loop reads CASSDPEQGGYEQFF. CDR3 DNA: TGCGCCAGCAGCGATCCGGAACAGGGGGGATATGAGCAGTTCTTC.

The chain employs TRBV6-5 and TRBJ1-2, with D uncertain. The germline V and J ends were trimmed by 3 bases and 8 bases, with 16 bases remaining between them. Germline assignment: CDR1 MNHEY and CDR2 SVGAGI. This CDR3 is 14 amino acids long. The CDR3 is CASSYSGRLHGYTF. CDR3 bases: TGTGCCAGCAGTTATTCGGGGAGACTCCACGGCTACACCTTC.

The chain carries TRBV28 and TRBJ1-4; no clear D. V dropped 6 bases and J dropped 1 base, with 12 bases sitting between them. The CDR3 loop spans 15 amino acids. Germline CDR1 and CDR2: MDHEN and SYDVKM. As DNA, the CDR3 is TGTGCCAGCAGCACCATGGAGCTAACTAATGAAAAACTGTTTTTT. Its protein is CASSTMELTNEKLFF. Full variable domain (rest looked up from reference TRBV28 and TRBJ1-4): DVKVTQSSRYLVKRTGEKVFLECVQDMDHENMFWYRQDPGLGLRLIYFSYDVKMKEKGDIPEGYSVSREKKERFSLILESASTNQTSMYLCASSTMELTNEKLFFGSGTQLSVL.

This clone was picked up one time. This CDR3 is CASSLARGQGAGVAKNIQYF. CDR3 bases: TGTGCCAGCAGCTTAGCGCGTGGACAGGGGGCTGGAGTTGCCAAAAACATTCAGTACTTC. The chain couples TRBV7-8 to TRBJ2-4; 11 bases align to TRBD1. The length of the CDR3 is 20 residues. After removal of 0 bases from V and 1 base from J, the junction contained 11 bases not matched to a gene. Per the germline V gene, CDR1 is SGHVS and CDR2 is FQNEAQ.